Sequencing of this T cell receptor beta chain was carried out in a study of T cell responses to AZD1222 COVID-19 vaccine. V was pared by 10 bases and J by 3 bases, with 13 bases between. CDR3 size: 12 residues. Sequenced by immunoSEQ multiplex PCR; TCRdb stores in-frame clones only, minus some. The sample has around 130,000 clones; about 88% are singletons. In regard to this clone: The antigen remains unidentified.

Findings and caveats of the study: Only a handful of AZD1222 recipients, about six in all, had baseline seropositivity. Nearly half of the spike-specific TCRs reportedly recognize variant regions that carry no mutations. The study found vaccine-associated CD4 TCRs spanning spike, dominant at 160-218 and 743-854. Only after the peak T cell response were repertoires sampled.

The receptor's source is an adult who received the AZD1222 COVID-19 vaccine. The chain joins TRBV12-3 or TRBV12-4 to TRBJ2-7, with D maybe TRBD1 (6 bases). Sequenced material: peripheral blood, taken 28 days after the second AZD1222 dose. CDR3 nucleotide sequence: TGTGCCACCGGAAGGGGGAACTACGAGCAGTACTTC. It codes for CATGRGNYEQYF.